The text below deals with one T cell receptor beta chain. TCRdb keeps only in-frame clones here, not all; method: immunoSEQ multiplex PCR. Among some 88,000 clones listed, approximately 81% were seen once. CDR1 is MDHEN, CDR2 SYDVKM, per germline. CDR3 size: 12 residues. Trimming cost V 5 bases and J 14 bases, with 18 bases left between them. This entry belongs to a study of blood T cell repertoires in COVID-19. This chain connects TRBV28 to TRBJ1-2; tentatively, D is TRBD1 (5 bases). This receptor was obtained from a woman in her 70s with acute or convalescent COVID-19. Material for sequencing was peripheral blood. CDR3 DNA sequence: TGTGCCAGCAGTACCGTAGACAGCCTACAAACCTTC. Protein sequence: CASSTVDSLQTF.